One sample yielded the 30 T cell receptor beta chains listed below, sequenced in a study of molecular identifiers for immune sequencing clone quantification. A single record per CDR3 protein comes from TCRdb applying MiXCR to the PCR reads. The sample holds around 460,000 distinct CDR3 sequences, 25% seen once. Sequencing was done on a sample of naive CD8+ T cells from blood, with Jurkat cell RNA spiked in. Specified subset: FACS-sorted CD8+CD4-CCR7+CD45RA+ naive T cells. These receptors were collected from a human donor in good health. Some libraries in this study had Jurkat cell RNA spiked in.

This clonotype was counted a few times. The chain uses TRBV7-9 and TRBJ2-7; the D gene is possibly TRBD2 (7 bases). This CDR3 spans 17 amino acids. The V gene's germline CDR1 is SEHNR and CDR2 FQNEAQ (reference sequence). The ends were cut back, 5 bases at V and 0 bases at J, with 20 bases in the middle. The DNA for the CDR3 is TGTGCCAGCAGCGTCGAACGGGGGGCATCGAGCTCCTACGAGCAGTACTTC. Translation gives CASSVERGASSSYEQYF.

Concerning this clonotype: The junction and the germline gene differ at one end; a read error may be behind it. This chain connects TRBV2 to TRBJ2-6, with D hard to call. Germline loops: CDR1 SNHLY, CDR2 FYNNEI. CDR3 length: 14 amino acids. The CDR3 protein is CASNERPGANVLTF. The CDR3 DNA reads TGTGCCAGCAATGAAAGGCCAGGGGCCAACGTCCTGACTTTC.

Worth noting for this clonotype: This may be a read error: a much more frequent sequence differs by one nucleotide. As the CDR3 is not closed by the conserved phenylalanine or tryptophan, this likely results from a read error. The chain couples TRBV7-9 to TRBJ2-7; possible D gene TRBD1, 6 bases. Germline CDR1 SEHNR, CDR2 FQNEAQ (reference sequence). V lost 5 bases to trimming and J lost 3 bases, with 11 bases between them. This CDR3 has 13 amino acids. CDR3 sequence (DNA): TGTGCCAGCAGCCCGGGACACTTCTACGAGCAGTACTTA. Protein sequence: CASSPGHFYEQYL.

The chain recombines TRBV28 with TRBJ1-1, with unresolved D. The germline gives CDR1 MDHEN, CDR2 SYDVKM. The CDR3 totals 14 residues. Between the trimmed V and J ends, which lost 4 bases and 6 bases, there was a span of 15 bases. This CDR3 is CASSSSLQGSEAFF. CDR3 in DNA: TGTGCCAGCAGTTCGAGCCTCCAAGGGTCTGAAGCTTTCTTT.

To note about this clonotype: A clone one base away is much larger, so this may be a read error. The rearrangement joins TRBV5-1 to TRBJ2-2, with 9 bases fitting TRBD1. Germline-derived CDR1 and CDR2 are SGHRS and YFSETQ. The CDR3 runs 15 residues. CDR3: CARSLGQGRTGELFF. The DNA of the CDR3 is TGCGCCAGAAGCTTGGGACAGGGTAGGACCGGGGAGCTGTTTTTT.

This clonotype was counted a few times. The chain has TRBV20-1 and TRBJ2-1; maybe TRBD2 (6 bases). V was clipped by 6 bases and J by 0 bases, with 15 bases between them. Germline CDR1 and CDR2: DFQATT and SNEGSKA (reference sequence). The CDR3 has 15 residues. DNA for the CDR3: TGCAGTGCGGTGACTAGTCACGGCTCCTACAATGAGCAGTTCTTC. Translated: CSAVTSHGSYNEQFF.

V usage is TRBV7-9 and J usage is TRBJ1-2; D is ambiguous. V was shortened by 1 base and J by 2 bases, with 8 bases between the two germline ends. CDR3 size: 14 residues. Germline V gives CDR1 SEHNR, CDR2 FQNEAQ (reference sequence). The chain's CDR3 is CASSLGGPNYGYTF. CDR3 DNA sequence: TGTGCCAGCAGCTTAGGTGGTCCGAACTATGGCTACACCTTC.

In this sample, this clonotype turned up many times. V gene TRBV19 combines with J gene TRBJ1-5, with D possibly TRBD1 on 6 matching bases. This CDR3 region has 16 residues. CDR1 is LNHDA and CDR2 is SQIVND in the germline V gene (reference sequence). V lost 3 bases and J 0 bases, leaving 12 bases between the germline ends. The CDR3 nucleotides read TGTGCCAGTAGTATTTTCGGGGGCCGTAGCAATCAGCCCCAGCATTTT. Amino acid sequence: CASSIFGGRSNQPQHF.

As concerns this clonotype: One junction end disagrees with the germline gene, perhaps due to a read error. The V gene is TRBV4-3, the J gene TRBJ2-7; D may be TRBD1 or TRBD2 (5 bases each). Germline V gene lookup returns CDR1 LGHNA and CDR2 YSLEER. The CDR3 runs to 16 residues. DNA for the CDR3: TGCGCCCGCAGCCAAGATCGGGGCCAAATCGGCTACGAGCAGTACTTC. It codes for CARSQDRGQIGYEQYF.

At least ten counts were recorded for this clonotype. The gene calls are TRBV29-1 and TRBJ2-1; D is possibly TRBD2 (5 bases). V was trimmed by 6 bases and J by 2 bases, leaving 14 bases between them. Germline loops: CDR1 SQVTM, CDR2 ANQGSEA. CDR3 length: 14 residues. CDR3 DNA sequence: TGCAGCGTGGCCGGGATTCAAGCCTACAATGAGCAGTTCTTC. Protein: CSVAGIQAYNEQFF.

The chain uses TRBV4-1 and TRBJ2-7; 9 bases agree with TRBD1. The CDR3 is made up of 17 amino acids. CDR1 MGHRA and CDR2 YSYEKL come from the germline V gene. Trimming cost V 0 bases and J 2 bases; bases outside gene matches: 8. The CDR3 region is CASSQESEDRGTYEQYF. The CDR3 DNA follows: TGCGCCAGCAGCCAAGAATCTGAGGACAGGGGAACCTACGAGCAGTACTTC.

On this clonotype itself: A much bigger clone sits one base away, suggesting this may be a read error. A read error is likely, as this CDR3 ends without the conserved phenylalanine or tryptophan. This sequence joins TRBV29-1 and TRBJ2-5; 7 positions match TRBD2. This CDR3 contains 12 residues. CDR1 is SQVTM and CDR2 is ANQGSEA in the germline V gene. V was pared by 4 bases and J by 4 bases, with 3 bases of the junction left unmatched. CDR3 sequence reads: CSVVPGGETQYS. For the CDR3, the DNA is TGCAGCGTTGTGCCGGGAGGAGAGACCCAGTACTCC.

Ten or more counts support this clonotype. One end of the junction does not line up with germline, which may come from a read error. J is TRBJ2-7 and V is TRBV5-6, with TRBD1 identical over 7 bases. The CDR3 consists of 13 residues. CDR1 and CDR2 (germline): SGHDT, YYEEEE. The CDR3: CASTLDRSYEQYF. In DNA, the CDR3 is TGTGCCAGCACCTTGGACAGGTCCTACGAGCAGTACTTC.

The CDR3 loop reads CASSYVQATSTDTQYF. DNA of the CDR3: TGTGCCAGCAGTTATGTACAGGCGACAAGCACAGATACGCAGTATTTT. The rearrangement uses TRBV6-2 or TRBV6-3 and TRBJ2-3; TRBD1 might be the D (5 bases). CDR1 and CDR2 from the germline V gene are MNHEY and SVGEGT. V lost 3 bases, J lost 0 bases, and 13 bases lay in between. The CDR3 sequence is 16 residues long.

This clonotype was counted many times. The chain has TRBV28 and TRBJ2-3; D is possibly TRBD1 (5 bases). The V gene's germline CDR1 is MDHEN and CDR2 SYDVKM. The CDR3 totals 11 residues. V was clipped by 11 bases and J by 5 bases, with 11 bases between them. The CDR3 DNA is TGTGCCGCGATAAGGGGAGATACGCAGTATTTT. The encoded protein is CAAIRGDTQYF.

CDR3: CASSSHGEGLFNEQFF. The CDR3 nucleotides read TGTGCCAGCAGCTCCCACGGGGAGGGACTTTTCAATGAGCAGTTCTTC. This chain connects TRBV11-2 to TRBJ2-1; the match to TRBD2 covers 7 bases. CDR1 and CDR2 from the germline V gene are SGHAT and FQNNGV. The CDR3 runs 16 residues. Germline trimming cut 4 bases from V and 6 bases from J; bases unmatched to any gene: 12.

The table lists this clonotype with many counts. The CDR3 DNA follows: TGTGCCAGCAGCCAAGATTTTTCGTCACTAGCGGGAGTTGGTGAGCAGTTCTTC. The encoded protein is CASSQDFSSLAGVGEQFF. V gene TRBV14 combines with J gene TRBJ2-1; 11 bases fit TRBD2. After removal of 0 bases from V and 9 bases from J, the junction contained 13 bases not matched to a gene. Germline V gene data show CDR1 as SGHDN and CDR2 as FVKESK. This CDR3 has 18 residues.

This clonotype was detected only a few times. V and J are TRBV6-2 or TRBV6-3 and TRBJ2-1, with D hard to call. Trimming removed 6 bases from V and 3 bases from J, with 12 bases in between. The CDR3 contains 14 residues. Germline V gene data show CDR1 as MNHEY and CDR2 as SVGEGT. As DNA, the CDR3 is TGTGCCAGCAGAACTTCGGACGGCTACAATGAGCAGTTCTTC. Protein: CASRTSDGYNEQFF.

This clonotype was observed many times. The rearrangement links TRBV5-4 to TRBJ2-7; D unresolved. Trimming took off 5 bases at V and 2 bases at J, with 17 bases between the two ends. The length of the CDR3 is 15 residues. Germline CDR1 SGHNT, CDR2 YYREEE (reference sequence). The CDR3 protein is CASSFGPLGTYEQYF. The CDR3 region has the DNA TGTGCCAGCAGTTTTGGTCCCCTGGGGACCTACGAGCAGTACTTC.

The rearrangement links TRBV7-2 to TRBJ2-3; 9 bases align to TRBD2. The V and J ends lost 5 bases and 2 bases, in that order; junction bases with no gene match: 11. The germline V gene encodes CDR1 SGHTA and CDR2 FQGNSA. This CDR3 comprises 17 residues. The CDR3 reads CASSPGTSRRLTDTQYF. As DNA, the CDR3 is TGTGCCAGCAGCCCAGGGACTAGCCGACGACTCACAGATACGCAGTATTTT.

This clonotype occurred a few times. DNA for the CDR3: TGTGCCAGCAGTGATCCGGTGGGGCTAGGCTTCAGCACAGATACGCAGTATTTT. Protein: CASSDPVGLGFSTDTQYF. The chain recombines TRBV7-2 with TRBJ2-3, with D possibly being TRBD1 (5 bases). Germline V gene data show CDR1 as SGHTA and CDR2 as FQGNSA. Trimming cost V 6 bases and J 0 bases, with 22 bases left between them. The CDR3 covers 18 residues.

Concerning this clonotype itself: One end of the junction is discordant with germline, which a read error may explain. The chain combines TRBV5-3 with TRBJ2-5, with no clear D. TRBV5-3 is noted as an ORF with a role that remains uncertain. There are 14 residues in the CDR3. The CDR3 DNA reads as TGTGCCAGCAGCTGGTGGACGGGCCAAGAGACCCAGTACTTC. Translating gives CASSWWTGQETQYF.

This clonotype was seen a few times. V and J are TRBV12-3 or TRBV12-4 and TRBJ2-2, with a weak D call TRBD2 (7 bases). The CDR3 sequence is 15 residues long. V was shortened by 5 bases and J by 7 bases, with 17 bases between the two germline ends. The CDR3 DNA reads as TGTGCCAGCAGTCCCCCCGGGGGGCAGAACGGGGAGCTGTTTTTT. Its translation: CASSPPGGQNGELFF.

This clonotype was seen more than once but under ten times. The chain is built from TRBV27 and TRBJ2-5; 9 bases map to TRBD2. The V gene's germline CDR1 is MNHEY and CDR2 SMNVEV (reference sequence). This CDR3 has 17 amino acids. The trim removed 2 bases at V and 3 bases at J, leaving 10 bases unmatched. The CDR3 is CASSLEGSGSVEETQYF. The DNA for the CDR3 is TGTGCCAGCAGTTTAGAGGGTAGCGGGAGTGTCGAAGAGACCCAGTACTTC.

With regard to this clonotype: A much larger clone sits a single nucleotide away, making a read error possible. V and J are TRBV7-2 and TRBJ2-3; 13 bases agree with TRBD2. Germline V CDR1 and CDR2: SGHTA, FQGNSA. CDR3 length: 16 residues. The CDR3 DNA reads as TGTGCCCGCAGCTCCGGACTAGCGGGAGAACTTTATACGCAGTATTTT. It specifies CARSSGLAGELYTQYF.

V and J are TRBV6-2 or TRBV6-3 and TRBJ2-1, with 11 bases fitting TRBD2. Germline V lookup: CDR1 MNHEY, CDR2 SVGEGT. This CDR3 comprises 16 residues. V was pared by 4 bases and J by 6 bases, with 8 bases of the junction left unmatched. CDR3 residues: CASSSILAGAGNEQFF. The CDR3 DNA is TGTGCCAGCAGTTCAATACTAGCGGGAGCTGGCAATGAGCAGTTCTTC.

The chain uses TRBV12-3 or TRBV12-4 and TRBJ2-1; D gene ambiguous. Deletions cut 7 bases from V and 3 bases from J, with 7 bases between. The CDR3 consists of 12 residues. CDR3 sequence reads: CASTLNYNEQFF. CDR3 coding DNA: TGTGCCAGCACCCTGAACTACAATGAGCAGTTCTTC.

This clonotype was picked up a small number of times. This chain links TRBV6-2 or TRBV6-3 with TRBJ1-5, with 11 bases aligning to TRBD1. This CDR3 spans 19 amino acids. Germline values: CDR1 MNHEY, CDR2 SVGEGT. The V segment lost 2 bases and the J segment 1 base; nucleotides outside the gene matches: 10. CDR3 bases: TGTGCCAGCAGTTACACCCGGGACAGGGGGTCAACAAGCAATCAGCCCCAGCATTTT. Protein product: CASSYTRDRGSTSNQPQHF.

This clonotype has a handful of counts. V usage is TRBV4-2 and J usage is TRBJ2-5; 7 bases fit TRBD2. Germline V gene data show CDR1 as LGHNA and CDR2 as YNFKEQ. This CDR3 is built from 16 residues. With 0 bases clipped from V and 2 bases from J, the junction kept 6 bases outside the gene matches. The CDR3 sequence: CASSQELGGPQETQYF. CDR3 DNA sequence: TGTGCCAGCAGCCAAGAGTTGGGAGGGCCACAAGAGACCCAGTACTTC.

The V gene is TRBV3-1, the J gene TRBJ1-2; 9 bases are shared with TRBD1. The CDR3 runs 17 residues. Germline V gene sequence: CDR1 LGHDT, CDR2 YNNKEL (reference sequence). With 1 base clipped from V and 5 bases from J, the junction kept 11 bases outside the gene matches. The CDR3 region is CASSQGSGTGNWYGYTF. As DNA, the CDR3 is TGTGCCAGCAGCCAAGGATCCGGGACAGGGAATTGGTATGGCTACACCTTC.